This T cell receptor (beta chain) is from a study of long-term antiretroviral therapy in people with HIV. Study conclusions and caveats: Relative to transplant donor controls, diversity remained lower despite increasing after ART.

As regards this clone: Its target is unknown.

Survey-level immunoSEQ v3.0 assays were run. The data were produced by immunoSEQ multiplex PCR, yet TCRdb's version contains in-frame clones alone and is incomplete. The repertoire holds over 15,000 clones, with approximately 88% as singletons. The V and J ends lost 1 base and 8 bases, in that order; junction bases with no gene match: 6. The CDR3 has 15 residues. Germline V gives CDR1 SGHAT, CDR2 FQNNGV. The chain couples TRBV11-2 to TRBJ2-1; 9 nucleotides agree with TRBD2. This TCR was sampled from a man between 18 and 35 years old with HIV. This specimen was unsorted PBMCs, taken 0.9 years after starting antiretroviral therapy. CDR3 nucleotide sequence: TGTGCCAGCAGCTTAGTTGCGGGGGGGTGGGATGAGCAGTTCTTC. It translates to CASSLVAGGWDEQFF.